The rows below give T cell receptor beta chains drawn from one sample of a study of chemoradiotherapy in HPV16-positive cancers. Profiling relied on immunoSEQ multiplex PCR, and the TCRdb table lists in-frame clones only, not all of them. The sample holds a few thousand clones; 74% are singletons and the top ten take 8.9%. The sample in question was tumor tissue, obtained from a patient who underwent chemoradiotherapy. Receptors originate from a human donor with HPV-associated anogenital cancer. Each CDR3 is given with its conserved first and last residue.

v_call cdr3_aa
TRBV7-8 CASSLGTGPGYGYTF
TRBV7-9 CASSPTTEAFF
TRBV18 CASSPLGFSGGDQPQHF
TRBV6-4 CASSRTSTDTQYF
TRBV10-2 CASSDLAGGYNEQFF
TRBV5-1 CASREGGLNTEAFF
TRBV15 CATSREGQTQYF
TRBV13 CAIHPETDTQYF
TRBV7-3 CASRSSGTEAFF
TRBV5-6 CASRLGTREQYF
TRBV20-1 CSWGMDEQFF
TRBV5-5 CASSTGLQGAYEQYF
TRBV5-6 CASSSYGRVVEKLFF
TRBV5-1 CASSQDIANYGYTF
TRBV10-3 CAISESSTEAFF
TRBV2 CASRPGLESYEQYF
TRBV29-1 CSVERSYNEQFF
TRBV5-4 CASSLGTSGNNEQFF
TRBV2 CASSPREPKNIQYF
TRBV7-9 CASREFRDRGINTEAFF
TRBV7-2 CASSFASGSYEQYF
TRBV23-1 CASSQSVGPARDRDRETQYF
TRBV12-5 CASGKNTDTQYF
TRBV30 CAWSAGIAKNIQYF
TRBV5-4 CASSLKSTGPYEQYF
TRBV7-8 CASSSSGGAGEKLFF
TRBV5-1 CASSLGQGQSGGYTF
TRBV5-4 CASSRQIRPNTEAFF
TRBV19 CASSGPNNEQFF
TRBV7-2 CASSLVFSQGLTYEQYF
TRBV2 CASASSGTDSKQYF
TRBV28 CASCLDTGNTIYF
TRBV11-2 CASSLEDRGNQPQHF
TRBV6-5 CASRWERGTGELFF
TRBV2 CAFSDGVWAYTEAFF
TRBV6-1 CASSSPSYNEQFF
TRBV28 CASSLDRGHGGGRSEQYF
TRBV10-2 CASSEEGSNQPQHF
TRBV13 CASSFIGQVRYPLSGANVLTF
TRBV4-2 CASSQVQGANYEQYF
TRBV6-1 CASSSQTGTIYGYTF
TRBV5-6 CASSLGRGRDYEQYF
TRBV14 CASSQEGVRELFF
TRBV9 CASSVGVRENRDEQFF
TRBV7-9 CACELGEVYNEQFF
TRBV6-1 CASSLFSGANVLTF
TRBV6-4 CASSDSGDFGGTDTQYF
TRBV10-2 CASAGTEYYEQYF
TRBV29-1 CSLVGGAISMNTEAFF
TRBV7-9 CAIRGRRYGNTEAFF
TRBV7-3 CASSSGRDDEQYF
TRBV29-1 CSVVEPSASGQHF
TRBV19 CASSPGQGADTQYF